One and the same sample provided the 2 T cell receptor beta chains below, sequenced in a study of cytomegalovirus exposure and HLA in healthy donors. The PCR made use of 60 Vbeta and 13 Jbeta primers. Sequenced by immunoSEQ multiplex PCR; TCRdb stores in-frame clones only, minus some. The sample shows approximately 71,000 clones, approximately 75% of them seen only once. The sample was PBMCs. These receptor sequences come from a woman between 40 and 50 years old in good health and CMV-seropositive.

This CDR3 is CASSFDWNTEAFF. Written as DNA, the CDR3 is TGTGCCAGCAGCTTTGACTGGAACACTGAAGCTTTCTTT. The chain joins TRBV7-9 to TRBJ1-1; D not certain. Germline lookup yields CDR1 SEHNR and CDR2 FQNEAQ (reference sequence). CDR3 length: 13 residues. V shed 3 bases and J shed 1 base, with 6 bases lying between them.

The genes are TRBV5-1 and TRBJ1-5, with D hard to call. Trimming left V 1 base short and J 6 bases short, with 14 bases between. Germline values: CDR1 SGHRS, CDR2 YFSETQ. CDR3 size: 15 residues. CDR3 DNA: TGCGCCAGCAGCTTGTTTGGGGAGGGAGGTCAGCCCCAGCATTTT. Translating gives CASSLFGEGGQPQHF.